The entry that follows covers one TCR beta chain sequence. This clonotype was observed at least ten times. The antigen this receptor binds is unknown. No much larger clonotype is one base removed from it; base qualities were not supplied. This sample stems from a study of T cells in Graves' hyperthyroidism and ophthalmopathy (dated by TCRdb to between 2018 and 2021). Describing the broader study: Peripheral blood was sampled at the time of initial diagnosis, prior to any treatment. Prospective prediction of ophthalmopathy was tested in an independent validation cohort of fewer than 20 hyperthyroidism patients and 15 to 17 patients who later progressed to ophthalmopathy. TCR Vbeta CDR3 sequencing of some 140 peripheral blood samples (roughly 43 ophthalmopathy, roughly 74 hyperthyroidism and some 17 progressor patients) is reported in the paper. The 80 to 100 discovery patients were randomly divided into training and test sets at a 7:3 ratio. The study also compared thyroid tissue and blood T-cell repertoires from roughly 6 Graves' hyperthyroidism patients. After sampling, hyperthyroidism patients received methimazole starting at 30 mg daily, and ophthalmopathy patients received high-dose intravenous methylprednisolone. To identify distinguishing TCR V-J signatures, a discovery cohort of around 100 patients was used, comprising 43 with Graves' ophthalmopathy and around 60 with stable Graves' hyperthyroidism.

Graves' hyperthyroidism was defined as stable when no progression to ophthalmopathy occurred over 18 months of follow-up. Hyperthyroidism patients were aged 18 to 65 years and newly diagnosed, with disease duration of less than 2 months. The study excluded patients with uncontrolled infections, other autoimmune diseases, pregnancy or lactation. Clinical symptoms, serum thyroxine and TRAb, thyroid ultrasound, and orbital computed tomography formed the basis for the diagnoses. PBMCs were separated from under 11 ml of fresh peripheral blood using Ficoll-Paque density gradient centrifugation. Trizol reagent was used to extract total RNA, and RNA quality was then checked on an Agilent 2100 Bioanalyzer. What the work shows at the level of the full study, not this receptor alone: A model built on a 13 V-J signature distinguished ophthalmopathy from stable hyperthyroidism, reaching about 88% sensitivity and about 81% specificity in cross-validation and 80%/75% in testing. Sample size was not statistically predetermined, and blinding of investigators to group allocation was not performed. During validation, the model predicted progression to ophthalmopathy a median of approximately 6 months ahead of onset, with almost 71% sensitivity and around 73% specificity. Most expanded thyroid clonotypes (frequency above 0.001) were also detected in blood, a finding suggesting that blood repertoires may reflect thyroid immune responses.

The TCR beta CDR3 regions were amplified from RNA transcripts. The TCR CDR3 was subjected to a first round of RT-PCR using the HTBI primer set and the Qiagen OneStep RT-PCR kit. The libraries were constructed in a second round of multiplex PCR and then size-selected and purified. Sequencing of the libraries was done on an Illumina HiSeq2000 using paired-end 100 bp reads. Processing in the source paper ran as follows. SOAPnuke was used to process the raw data, throwing out any read that contained adapters or uncalled bases, had a mean Phred below 15, or lacked an exact constant-primer or identifier match. COPE v1.2.5 was used to merge the high-quality paired reads, and each unique nucleotide sequence was defined as a clonotype. MiTCR v1.1 was used to align clonotypes to the IMGT TRBV, TRBD and TRBJ reference segments. Analysis was restricted to V-J combinations with a frequency above 0.0001, which covered approximately 99% of repertoires. The TCS score was defined as F50 (clonal expansion) divided by E x V (chaos), with BLOSUM62-based TCRdist calculated between CDR3 peptides within each V-J. Welch's t-statistics and random forest reduced fewer than 600 V-J features to about 12, which were used in a naive Bayes classifier (R e1071). The similarity between thyroid and blood repertoires was quantified using the Morisita-Horn index. TCRdb took the public reads, trimmed them with fastp at Q25, ran MiXCR for clone calling and kept in-frame beta chains. Duplicate CDR3 protein sequences are folded into a single record with the most common DNA and genes. The V and J calls follow TCRdb's processing rather than the paper's. This sample has around 760,000 distinct CDR3 sequences in its table, and roughly a third of those were observed once. The ten largest make up around 31% of the sample.

The clonotype was recovered from a woman in her 40s with Graves' hyperthyroidism. The sequenced sample consisted of blood.

The CDR3 loop reads CAISEREDGYTF. The nucleotide sequence is given as TGTGCCATCAGTGAGAGGGAGGATGGCTACACCTTC. Recombination joined TRBV10-3 with TRBJ1-2, with the D gene not confidently named. CDR1 and CDR2 were assigned from the germline V gene as ENHRY and SYGVKD. V lost 2 bases and J lost 6 bases; the stretch between them is 7 bases long. Reading from cysteine to phenylalanine, the CDR3 counts 12 amino acids. Just the 36-base CDR3 DNA is kept, in frame starting at base 1.